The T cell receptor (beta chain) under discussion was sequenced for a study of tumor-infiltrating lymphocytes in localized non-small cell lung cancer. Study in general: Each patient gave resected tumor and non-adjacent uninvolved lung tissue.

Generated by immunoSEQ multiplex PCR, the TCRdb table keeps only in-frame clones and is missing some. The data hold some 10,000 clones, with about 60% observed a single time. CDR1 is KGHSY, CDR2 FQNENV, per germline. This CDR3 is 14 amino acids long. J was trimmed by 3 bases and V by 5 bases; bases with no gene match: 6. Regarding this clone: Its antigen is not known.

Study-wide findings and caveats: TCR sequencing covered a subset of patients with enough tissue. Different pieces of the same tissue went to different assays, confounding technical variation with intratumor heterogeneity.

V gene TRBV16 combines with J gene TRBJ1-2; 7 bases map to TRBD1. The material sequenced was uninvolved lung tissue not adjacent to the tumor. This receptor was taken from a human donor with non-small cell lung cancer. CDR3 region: CASSSRGTDYGYTF. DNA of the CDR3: TGTGCCAGCAGCAGCAGGGGGACGGACTATGGCTACACCTTC.